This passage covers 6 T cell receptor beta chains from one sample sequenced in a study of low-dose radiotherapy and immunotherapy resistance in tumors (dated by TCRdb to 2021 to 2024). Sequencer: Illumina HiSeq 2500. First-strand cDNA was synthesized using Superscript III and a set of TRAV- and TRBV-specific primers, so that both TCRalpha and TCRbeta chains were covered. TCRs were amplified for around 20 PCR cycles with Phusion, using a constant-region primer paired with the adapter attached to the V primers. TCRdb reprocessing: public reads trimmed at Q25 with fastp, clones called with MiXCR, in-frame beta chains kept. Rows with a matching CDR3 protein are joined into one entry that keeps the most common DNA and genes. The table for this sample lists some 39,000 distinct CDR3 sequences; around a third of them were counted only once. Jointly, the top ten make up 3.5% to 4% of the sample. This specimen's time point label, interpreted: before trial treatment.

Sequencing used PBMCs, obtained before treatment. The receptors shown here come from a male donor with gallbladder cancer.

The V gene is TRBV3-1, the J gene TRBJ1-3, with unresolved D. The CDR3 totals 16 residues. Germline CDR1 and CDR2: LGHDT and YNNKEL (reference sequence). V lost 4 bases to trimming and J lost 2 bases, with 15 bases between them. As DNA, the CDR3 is TGTGCCAGCAGCCTTCCAGACCTTGGCCCTGGAAACACCATATATTTT. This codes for CASSLPDLGPGNTIYF.

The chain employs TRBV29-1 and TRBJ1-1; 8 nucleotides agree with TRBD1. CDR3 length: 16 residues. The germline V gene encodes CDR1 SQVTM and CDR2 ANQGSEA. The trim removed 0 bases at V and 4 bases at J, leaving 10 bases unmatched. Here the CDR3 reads CSVEEWPGGAGTEAFF. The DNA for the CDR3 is TGCAGCGTTGAAGAATGGCCAGGGGGCGCGGGCACTGAAGCTTTCTTT.

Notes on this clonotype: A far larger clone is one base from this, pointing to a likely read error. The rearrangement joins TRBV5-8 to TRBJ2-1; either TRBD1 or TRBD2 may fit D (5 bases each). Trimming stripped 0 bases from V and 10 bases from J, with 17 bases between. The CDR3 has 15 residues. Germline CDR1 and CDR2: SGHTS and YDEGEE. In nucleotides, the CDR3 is TGTGCCAGCAGCTTGGTGGGGGTTAGCTCCTACGAGCAGTTCTTC. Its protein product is CASSLVGVSSYEQFF.

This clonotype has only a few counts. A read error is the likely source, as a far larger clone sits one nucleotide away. CDR3 loop: CASSPGARAAEQYF. The CDR3 bases are TGTGCCAGCAGTCCTGGGGCCAGGGCGGCTGAGCAGTACTTC. The chain combines TRBV28 with TRBJ2-5, with D perhaps TRBD1 (5 bases). The CDR3 is 14 amino acids. With 5 bases removed from V and 11 bases from J, the gap between germline ends came to 21 bases. Germline-derived CDR1 and CDR2 are MDHEN and SYDVKM.

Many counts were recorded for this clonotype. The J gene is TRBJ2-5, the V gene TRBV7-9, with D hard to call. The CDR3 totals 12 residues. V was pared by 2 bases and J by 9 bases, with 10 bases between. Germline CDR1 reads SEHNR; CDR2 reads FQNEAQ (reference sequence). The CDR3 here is CASSLYQVAQYF. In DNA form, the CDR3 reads TGTGCCAGCAGCTTATACCAGGTGGCCCAGTACTTC. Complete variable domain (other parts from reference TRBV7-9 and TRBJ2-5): DTGVSQNPRHKITKRGQNVTFRCDPISEHNRLYWYRQTLGQGPEFLTYFQNEAQLEKSRLLSDRFSAERPKGSFSTLEIQRTEQGDSAMYLCASSLYQVAQYFGPGTRLLVL.

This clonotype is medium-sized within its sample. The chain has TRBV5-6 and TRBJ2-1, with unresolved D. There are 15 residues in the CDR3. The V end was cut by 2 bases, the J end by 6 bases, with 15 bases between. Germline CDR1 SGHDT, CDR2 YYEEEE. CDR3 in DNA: TGTGCCAGCAGCTTTGGTCCGACCCCGGGCAATGAGCAGTTCTTC. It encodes CASSFGPTPGNEQFF.